The clone carrying this T cell receptor (beta chain) was picked up a small number of times. Sequencing relied on immunoSEQ assay v3.0, run at survey level. TCRdb's table, derived via immunoSEQ multiplex PCR, lists solely in-frame clones and lacks some. In the table there are 40,000 to 50,000 clones, about 94% of which are singletons. The record originates from a study of long-term antiretroviral therapy in people with HIV. The CDR3 totals 22 residues. V was cut by 0 bases and J by 2 bases, with 28 bases left in between. Germline V gives CDR1 MGHRA, CDR2 YSYEKL. The chain joins TRBV4-1 to TRBJ2-2; TRBD1 or TRBD2 may be the D gene (6 bases each). The TCR originated in a man aged 30-40 years with HIV. Sequencing was performed on unsorted PBMCs, taken approximately 9.1 years after starting antiretroviral therapy. CDR3 in DNA: TGCGCCAGCAGCCAAGATGTTTACGGGGGCCGGGGTAGGGGGGCTAACACCGGGGAGCTGTTTTTT. Translated: CASSQDVYGGRGRGANTGELFF.